The 22 T cell receptor beta chains presented below share a single source sample, sequenced in a study of identical twins (dated by TCRdb to the mid-2010s). Library construction relied on 5' RACE. Sequencer: Illumina HiSeq 2000. The raw public data were reprocessed by TCRdb itself: fastp quality trimming at Q25, MiXCR clonotype calling, in-frame beta chains only. Every entry covers one CDR3 protein and lists the most common genes and DNA from its rows. Within this sample are 350,000 to 500,000 distinct CDR3 sequences, with approximately 18% of them counted one time only. Of the sample, 10% to 15% falls within the top ten clones. The sample was naive T cells sorted from blood. Read against the paper, the sample's cell subset or site label means: cells isolated with a human naive T-cell isolation kit. The receptors derive from a man aged 45 to 65 in good health.

This clonotype came up many times. The chain employs TRBV5-5 and TRBJ1-1; 11 bases align to TRBD1. The CDR3 contains 14 residues. Unmatched junction bases numbered 6, after V lost 3 bases and J lost 8 bases. CDR1 SGHKS and CDR2 YYEKEE come from the germline V gene (reference sequence). This CDR3 is CASSSDRGLLEAFF. In nucleotides, the CDR3 is TGTGCCAGCAGCTCGGACAGGGGGCTGCTCGAAGCTTTCTTT.

The genes are TRBV3-1 and TRBJ1-3; the D gene is possibly TRBD1 (5 bases). The CDR3 contains 13 residues. Looked up from germline, CDR1 is LGHDT and CDR2 is YNNKEL (reference sequence). V shed 11 bases and J shed 0 bases, with 11 bases lying between them. In DNA form, the CDR3 reads TGTGCCGCAAGGGACTCCTCTGGAAACACCATATATTTT. It codes for CAARDSSGNTIYF.

There are a few counts of this clonotype. V is TRBV28 and J is TRBJ2-1; no firm D call. V dropped 6 bases and J dropped 0 bases, with 12 bases sitting between them. Germline V gene sequence: CDR1 MDHEN, CDR2 SYDVKM. There are 15 residues in the CDR3. The CDR3 reads CASRPQQVSYNEQFF. The CDR3 region has the DNA TGTGCCAGCAGACCCCAGCAGGTCTCCTACAATGAGCAGTTCTTC.

This clonotype was counted ten times or more. The chain links TRBV20-1 to TRBJ1-2; TRBD1 agrees at 8 bases. With 2 bases clipped from V and 8 bases from J, the junction kept 4 bases outside the gene matches. The CDR3 has 12 residues. Looked up from germline, CDR1 is DFQATT and CDR2 is SNEGSKA (reference sequence). The CDR3 reads CSARSRGPGYTF. Here the CDR3 DNA reads TGCAGTGCTAGATCCAGGGGGCCGGGCTACACCTTC.

This clonotype was picked up many times. This chain joins TRBV5-1 and TRBJ1-5; a possible D gene is TRBD1 (6 bases). The CDR3 contains 14 residues. Trimming shortened V by 5 bases and J by 5 bases, and 14 bases separated the two germline ends. Germline CDR1 SGHRS, CDR2 YFSETQ. The CDR3 protein is CASRPGAIDQPQHF. The CDR3 nucleotides read TGCGCCAGCAGGCCGGGGGCTATCGATCAGCCCCAGCATTTT.

This clonotype showed up just a few times. This rearrangement joins TRBV18 to TRBJ1-5; no firm D call. Trimming cost V 0 bases and J 3 bases, with 12 bases left between them. This CDR3 comprises 16 residues. Looked up from germline, CDR1 is KGHSH and CDR2 is LQKENI. Here the CDR3 DNA reads TGTGCCAGCTCACCACCGAAGGGAAGCACCAATCAGCCCCAGCATTTT. Translated, it gives CASSPPKGSTNQPQHF.

This clonotype was detected a few times. The CDR3, as DNA: TGTGCCAGCAGTTACGGGGGTGGGACTGAAGCTTTCTTT. Translation gives CASSYGGGTEAFF. J is TRBJ1-1 and V is TRBV6-2 or TRBV6-3, with D possibly TRBD1 on 5 matching bases. CDR1 and CDR2 from the germline V gene are MNHEY and SVGEGT. Trimming left V 2 bases short and J 5 bases short, with 9 bases between. This CDR3 is 13 amino acids long.

This clonotype appeared a few times. This chain links TRBV4-1 with TRBJ2-2; TRBD1 is a possible D gene (6 bases). This CDR3 spans 15 amino acids. Germline assignment: CDR1 MGHRA and CDR2 YSYEKL. V lost 4 bases and J 4 bases, leaving 13 bases between the germline ends. CDR3 DNA: TGCGCCAGCAGCCCCCAACAGGGTGGCACCGGGGAGCTGTTTTTT. Amino acids: CASSPQQGGTGELFF.

Notes on this clonotype: Compared with germline, one end of the junction differs, possibly owing to a read error. V and J are TRBV6-5 and TRBJ1-6; no definite D call. CDR3 length: 13 amino acids. Looked up from germline, CDR1 is MNHEY and CDR2 is SVGAGI. The DNA for the CDR3 is TGTGCCAGCAGTTACGACTATAATTCGCCCCTCCACTTT. Its translation: CASSYDYNSPLHF.

Many counts were recorded for this clonotype. The V and J genes are TRBV20-1 and TRBJ2-1; the D is unclear. Germline V gene data show CDR1 as DFQATT and CDR2 as SNEGSKA (reference sequence). There are 12 residues in the CDR3. The germline V and J ends were trimmed by 5 bases and 7 bases, with 12 bases remaining between them. CDR3 bases: TGCAGTGCTCCAACAATTAATAATGAGCAGTTCTTC. Its protein product is CSAPTINNEQFF.

This clonotype showed up many times. The rearrangement links TRBV6-7 to TRBJ2-7; 7 nucleotides line up with TRBD2. TRBV6-7 counts as an open reading frame of uncertain function. Losses at the gene ends were 0 bases for V and 4 bases for J; bases not matched to a gene: 6. The CDR3 loop spans 15 amino acids. The DNA for the CDR3 is TGTGCCAGCAGTTACTCTGCCAGGGAGGGGTACGAGCAGTACTTC. Encoded protein: CASSYSAREGYEQYF.

This clonotype was detected many times. The chain recombines TRBV4-3 with TRBJ2-1, with 7 bases matching TRBD2. Germline trimming cut 0 bases from V and 3 bases from J; bases unmatched to any gene: 5. Germline V gene data show CDR1 as LGHNA and CDR2 as YSLEER. CDR3 length: 16 residues. CDR3 residues: CASSQEMRENYNEQFF. The CDR3 DNA follows: TGCGCCAGCAGCCAAGAAATGCGGGAGAACTACAATGAGCAGTTCTTC.

This clonotype showed up just a few times. This rearrangement joins TRBV6-5 to TRBJ2-1; TRBD2 aligns across 12 bases. The CDR3 is 15 amino acids. The V gene's germline CDR1 is MNHEY and CDR2 SVGAGI. V was pared by 2 bases and J by 8 bases, with 4 bases of the junction left unmatched. The CDR3 here is CASSYQTSGRDEQFF. CDR3 nucleotide sequence: TGTGCCAGCAGTTACCAGACTAGCGGGAGAGATGAGCAGTTCTTC.

The sample holds a few counts of this clonotype. The chain combines TRBV12-3 or TRBV12-4 with TRBJ2-5; unclear D gene. This CDR3 has 11 amino acids. V dropped 8 bases and J dropped 5 bases, with 9 bases sitting between them. Written as DNA, the CDR3 is TGTGCCAGCCGTAGGTCGGAGACCCAGTACTTC. Encoded protein: CASRRSETQYF.

This clonotype has more than one count but fewer than ten. The chain is built from TRBV4-2 and TRBJ2-7, with unresolved D. This CDR3 has 13 residues. The V end was cut by 0 bases, the J end by 6 bases, with 9 bases between. Germline loops: CDR1 LGHNA, CDR2 YNFKEQ. CDR3 sequence reads: CASSQDTAFEQYF. In DNA form, the CDR3 reads TGTGCCAGCAGCCAAGATACCGCTTTCGAGCAGTACTTC.

This clonotype was detected many times. The V gene is TRBV9, the J gene TRBJ2-6; 9 bases align to TRBD1. Germline V lookup: CDR1 SGDLS, CDR2 YYNGEE. This CDR3 has 18 amino acids. Unmatched junction bases numbered 14, after V lost 8 bases and J lost 2 bases. The CDR3 reads CASSTHRDRVTGANVLTF. The CDR3 DNA reads TGTGCCAGTAGCACCCATCGGGACAGGGTGACTGGGGCCAACGTCCTGACTTTC. Full variable domain (missing parts from reference TRBV9 and TRBJ2-6): DSGVTQTPKHLITATGQRVTLRCSPRSGDLSVYWYQQSLDQGLQFLIQYYNGEERAKGNILERFSAQQFPDLHSELNLSSLELGDSALYFCASSTHRDRVTGANVLTFGAGSRLTVL.

This clonotype was detected only a few times. The genes are TRBV20-1 and TRBJ2-7; either TRBD1 or TRBD2 may supply D (5 bases each). Trimming took 1 base from V and 4 from J, leaving 11 bases between them. This CDR3 region has 13 residues. Germline CDR1 and CDR2: DFQATT and SNEGSKA (reference sequence). CDR3 nucleotides: TGCAGTGCTAGAGGGGGCGGGCGATACGAGCAGTACTTC. Protein product: CSARGGGRYEQYF.

The V gene is TRBV20-1, the J gene TRBJ2-3; perhaps TRBD1 as D (6 bases). Germline CDR1 and CDR2: DFQATT and SNEGSKA (reference sequence). The CDR3 is 14 amino acids. V was clipped by 4 bases and J by 6 bases, with 17 bases between them. The CDR3 spells CSAMRGMSKDTQYF. CDR3 coding DNA: TGCAGTGCTATGAGGGGGATGAGTAAGGATACGCAGTATTTT.

This clonotype occurred a few times. The chain carries TRBV11-2 and TRBJ2-1; 10 bases align to TRBD2. From germline, CDR1 is SGHAT and CDR2 FQNNGV. The CDR3 runs to 18 residues. The V and J ends lost 0 bases and 0 bases, in that order; junction bases with no gene match: 5. CDR3 in DNA: TGTGCCAGCAGCTTAGATCCAGCGGGGGGGAGCTCCTACAATGAGCAGTTCTTC. This translates into CASSLDPAGGSSYNEQFF.

The rearrangement joins TRBV20-1 to TRBJ2-1; possibly TRBD2 for D (6 bases). The germline V gene has CDR1 DFQATT and CDR2 SNEGSKA (reference sequence). V was trimmed by 0 bases and J by 0 bases, leaving 12 bases between them. The CDR3 loop spans 16 amino acids. The CDR3 DNA follows: TGCAGTGCTAGAGACCCTTCGGGGGTCTCCTACAATGAGCAGTTCTTC. Translated: CSARDPSGVSYNEQFF.

The table lists this clonotype with many counts. V and J are TRBV2 and TRBJ2-5, with TRBD1 matching over 8 bases. The CDR3 loop spans 14 amino acids. Germline V gene data show CDR1 as SNHLY and CDR2 as FYNNEI. The J segment lost 4 bases and the V segment lost 3 bases, leaving 4 bases of the junction unmatched. Here the CDR3 reads CASSDGRGRETQYF. The CDR3 DNA is TGTGCCAGCAGTGACGGCAGGGGGCGAGAGACCCAGTACTTC.

The chain uses TRBV4-3 and TRBJ2-7; D might be TRBD1 (6 bases). Germline values: CDR1 LGHNA, CDR2 YSLEER. V was cut by 0 bases and J by 0 bases, with 12 bases left in between. The CDR3 sequence is 16 residues long. DNA for the CDR3: TGCGCCAGCAGCCAAGATTCCAGGGGAAACTCCTACGAGCAGTACTTC. Translation gives CASSQDSRGNSYEQYF.